Listed below are T cell receptor beta chains from one sample, sequenced in a study of blood T cell repertoires in COVID-19. The data were produced by immunoSEQ multiplex PCR, yet TCRdb's version contains in-frame clones alone and is incomplete. The sample holds around 84,000 clones, roughly 86% seen once. Sequencing was performed on peripheral blood. The origin of the receptors is a man at least 80 years old with active or convalescent COVID-19. CDR3s include the opening cysteine and the closing phenylalanine or tryptophan. D genes are given only for firm matches. Size is omitted from some rows. Given values are once, few, many or a class for expanded clones.

abundance	v_gene	j_gene	d_gene	CDR3aa	CDR3nt
.	TRBV2	TRBJ2-2	TRBD2	CASSGLAGNTGELFF	TGTGCCAGCAGCGGACTAGCGGGGAACACCGGGGAGCTGTTTTTT
.	TRBV19	TRBJ1-3	.	CASSTTRGSGNTIYF	TGTGCCAGTAGTACGACCAGGGGTTCTGGAAACACCATATATTTT
.	TRBV6-5	TRBJ1-2	TRBD1	CATWTGRESNYGYTF	TGTGCCACATGGACAGGACGGGAATCTAACTATGGCTACACCTTC
.	TRBV5-1	TRBJ2-1	.	CASSLGGRRDNEQFF	TGCGCCAGCAGCTTGGGTGGCAGGAGGGACAATGAGCAGTTCTTC
once	TRBV3-1/TRBV3-2	TRBJ2-3	TRBD2	CASSQDRLAGTDTQYF	TGTGCCAGCAGCCAAGATAGGCTAGCGGGCACAGATACGCAGTATTTT
.	TRBV11-2	TRBJ2-1	TRBD2	CASSGGLAGGAEQFF	TGTGCCAGCAGCGGTGGTCTAGCGGGGGGTGCCGAGCAGTTCTTC
.	TRBV2	TRBJ2-1	.	CASSVSDSSSYNEQFF	TGTGCCAGCAGCGTCTCAGATTCTAGCTCCTACAATGAGCAGTTCTTC
once	TRBV7-8	TRBJ2-1	TRBD2	CASTRRLAGDSSYNEQFF	TGTGCCAGCACCCGCCGGCTAGCGGGAGACAGCTCCTACAATGAGCAGTTCTTC
.	TRBV27	TRBJ1-2	TRBD1	CASSPWTGFNYGYTF	TGTGCCAGCAGTCCCTGGACAGGGTTCAACTATGGCTACACCTTC
.	TRBV18	TRBJ2-3	TRBD2	CASSPGGVADTQYF	TGTGCCAGCTCACCCGGGGGGGTGGCAGATACGCAGTATTTT
.	TRBV3-1/TRBV3-2	TRBJ1-1	TRBD1	CASSQGQLTEAFF	TGTGCCAGCAGCCAGGGACAGCTCACTGAAGCTTTCTTT
.	TRBV24-1	TRBJ2-3	.	CATSDPGRPSTDTQYF	TGTGCCACCAGTGACCCAGGGCGTCCTAGCACAGATACGCAGTATTTT
.	TRBV20-1	TRBJ1-4	.	CSASLGLGVQEKLFF	TGCAGTGCTAGTCTAGGATTGGGTGTTCAGGAAAAACTGTTTTTT
.	TRBV12-3/TRBV12-4	TRBJ2-3	.	CASRTASDTQYF	TGTGCCAGCAGGACAGCGTCAGATACGCAGTATTTT
.	TRBV5-4	TRBJ1-6	.	CASRGGLDSPLHF	TGTGCCAGCAGGGGGGGGCTGGATTCACCCCTCCACTTT
once	TRBV18	TRBJ1-1	TRBD1	CASSPLGQGDSEAFF	TGTGCCAGCTCACCTCTTGGACAGGGTGATTCTGAAGCTTTCTTT
few	TRBV7-9	TRBJ2-2	.	CASSLGQGFWTGELFF	TGTGCCAGCAGCTTAGGGCAGGGGTTTTGGACCGGGGAGCTGTTTTTT
.	TRBV2	TRBJ1-2	.	CAREKDSRLYGYTF	TGTGCCAGAGAAAAGGACAGTCGCCTCTATGGCTACACCTTC
.	TRBV11-3	TRBJ2-5	TRBD2	CASSRSGGEQETQYF	TGTGCCAGCAGCCGGAGCGGGGGGGAACAAGAGACCCAGTACTTC
.	TRBV2	TRBJ1-5	TRBD1	CASRGQYQPQHF	TGTGCCAGCAGGGGACAGTATCAGCCCCAGCATTTT
.	TRBV10-2	TRBJ1-1	TRBD1	CASRDLRTGRNTEAFF	TGCGCCAGCAGGGACCTTCGGACAGGGAGGAACACTGAAGCTTTCTTT
.	TRBV3-1/TRBV3-2	TRBJ1-2	.	CASSQRGLDGYTF	TGTGCCAGCAGCCAACGTGGGCTCGATGGCTACACCTTC
.	TRBV6-6	TRBJ1-5	TRBD1	CASSPTGQGNQPQHF	TGTGCCAGCAGTCCGACTGGACAGGGCAATCAGCCCCAGCATTTT
.	TRBV29-1	TRBJ1-3	.	CSVGGSGEAGNTIYF	TGCAGCGTCGGCGGGTCGGGAGAAGCTGGAAACACCATATATTTT
.	TRBV5-4	TRBJ2-3	.	CASSLDSSTDTQYF	TGTGCCAGCAGCCTAGACAGCTCCACAGATACGCAGTATTTT
.	TRBV11-2	TRBJ2-3	TRBD2	CASSWTSGRGSRTDTQYF	TGTGCCAGCAGCTGGACTAGCGGGAGAGGGTCGCGCACAGATACGCAGTATTTT
.	TRBV7-9	TRBJ1-5	.	CASSLGTFNQPQHF	TGTGCCAGCAGCTTAGGGACTTTCAATCAGCCCCAGCATTTT
.	TRBV5-1	TRBJ1-1	.	CASSLAQGFTEAFF	TGCGCCAGCAGCTTGGCACAGGGATTCACTGAAGCTTTCTTT
once	TRBV11-2	TRBJ1-3	.	CASSLWTVSGNTIYF	TGTGCCAGCAGCCTTTGGACAGTCTCTGGAAACACCATATATTTT
.	TRBV11-1	TRBJ2-2	TRBD2	CASSLAGGRTGELFF	TGTGCCAGCAGCTTAGCTGGCGGGAGAACCGGGGAGCTGTTTTTT
.	TRBV7-9	TRBJ1-4	.	CASSLIQGSTNEKLFF	TGTGCCAGCAGCTTAATACAGGGTTCAACTAATGAAAAACTGTTTTTT
.	TRBV7-9	TRBJ2-2	TRBD1	CASSLVQGSTGELFF	TGTGCCAGCAGCCTGGTACAGGGGAGCACCGGGGAGCTGTTTTTT
.	TRBV10-3	TRBJ1-2	TRBD1	CAISETGTDYGYTF	TGTGCCATCAGCGAGACCGGGACAGACTATGGCTACACCTTC
.	TRBV19	TRBJ2-1	TRBD1	CASTPQTGWDNEQFF	TGTGCCAGTACCCCCCAGACAGGGTGGGACAATGAGCAGTTCTTC
.	TRBV29-1	TRBJ2-3	TRBD2	CSVDGTSGPGLDTQYF	TGCAGCGTTGATGGGACTAGCGGGCCAGGGTTAGATACGCAGTATTTT
.	TRBV15	TRBJ1-2	.	CATSRDSEGGYTF	TGTGCCACCAGCAGAGATAGTGAGGGCGGCTACACCTTC
few	TRBV11-3	TRBJ1-6	.	CASSLDRLPNSPLHF	TGTGCCAGCAGCTTAGACAGGTTACCCAATTCACCCCTCCACTTT
.	TRBV7-9	TRBJ1-1	.	CASSAQGGITEAFF	TGTGCCAGCAGCGCACAGGGAGGGATCACTGAAGCTTTCTTT
once	TRBV5-1	TRBJ1-1	TRBD1	CASSPGQGGTEAFF	TGCGCCAGCAGCCCAGGACAGGGCGGGACTGAAGCTTTCTTT
.	TRBV7-3	TRBJ2-1	.	CASSRGISSYNEQFF	TGTGCCAGCAGCCGGGGGATCAGCTCCTACAATGAGCAGTTCTTC
.	TRBV24-1	TRBJ1-2	.	CATAGSPNYGYTF	TGTGCCACCGCCGGGAGCCCTAACTATGGCTACACCTTC
once	TRBV11-2	TRBJ1-2	TRBD1	CASSAGQGYGYTF	TGTGCCAGCAGCGCGGGACAGGGCTATGGCTACACCTTC
.	TRBV21-1	TRBJ2-3	.	CASEGAVTDTQYF	TGTGCCAGCGAGGGGGCCGTCACAGATACGCAGTATTTT
.	TRBV18	TRBJ1-6	TRBD1	CASSPDQGASNSPLHF	TGTGCCAGCTCACCGGATCAGGGGGCGTCGAATTCACCCCTCCACTTT
.	TRBV2	TRBJ1-5	.	CASSEEGAGNPPQHF	TGTGCCAGCAGTGAAGAAGGGGCCGGCAATCCGCCCCAGCATTTT
.	TRBV2	TRBJ2-1	.	CASSAGLRNEQFF	TGTGCCAGCAGTGCGGGGTTGCGGAATGAGCAGTTCTTC
.	TRBV27	TRBJ2-2	TRBD2	CASSSPGLAAYTGELFF	TGTGCCAGCAGTTCTCCGGGACTAGCGGCCTACACCGGGGAGCTGTTTTTT
.	TRBV5-1	TRBJ2-1	TRBD1	CASSSSGGASYNEQFF	TGCGCCAGCAGTTCCTCAGGGGGCGCTTCCTACAATGAGCAGTTCTTC
.	TRBV28	TRBJ1-5	.	CASREGTYGPQHF	TGTGCCAGCAGAGAGGGGACATACGGGCCCCAGCATTTT
.	TRBV11-3	TRBJ1-1	TRBD1	CASKGAVNTEAFF	TGTGCCAGCAAGGGGGCGGTGAACACTGAAGCTTTCTTT
.	TRBV9	TRBJ2-5	TRBD2	CARSAGGGVVQTQYF	TGTGCCCGCAGCGCGGGGGGGGGAGTTGTCCAGACCCAGTACTTC
once	TRBV27	TRBJ2-3	TRBD2	CASSLHGGGAPDTQYF	TGTGCCAGCAGTTTACACGGCGGGGGGGCCCCAGATACGCAGTATTTT
.	TRBV18	TRBJ2-3	TRBD1	CASSPTQGSTDTQYF	TGTGCCAGCTCACCAACACAGGGGTCCACAGATACGCAGTATTTT
once	TRBV5-1	TRBJ2-1	.	CASSLQGSSYNEQFF	TGCGCCAGCAGCTTGCAGGGGAGCTCCTACAATGAGCAGTTCTTC
.	TRBV5-1	TRBJ2-2	TRBD2	CASGRLAGDTGELFF	TGCGCCAGCGGTCGACTAGCGGGGGACACCGGGGAGCTGTTTTTT
.	TRBV6-6	TRBJ1-1	.	CASSQLRDTGEAFF	TGTGCCAGCAGTCAGCTTCGGGACACGGGAGAAGCTTTCTTT
.	TRBV5-1	TRBJ1-2	.	CASSSLGGYGYTF	TGCGCCAGCAGCTCCCTAGGAGGCTATGGCTACACCTTC